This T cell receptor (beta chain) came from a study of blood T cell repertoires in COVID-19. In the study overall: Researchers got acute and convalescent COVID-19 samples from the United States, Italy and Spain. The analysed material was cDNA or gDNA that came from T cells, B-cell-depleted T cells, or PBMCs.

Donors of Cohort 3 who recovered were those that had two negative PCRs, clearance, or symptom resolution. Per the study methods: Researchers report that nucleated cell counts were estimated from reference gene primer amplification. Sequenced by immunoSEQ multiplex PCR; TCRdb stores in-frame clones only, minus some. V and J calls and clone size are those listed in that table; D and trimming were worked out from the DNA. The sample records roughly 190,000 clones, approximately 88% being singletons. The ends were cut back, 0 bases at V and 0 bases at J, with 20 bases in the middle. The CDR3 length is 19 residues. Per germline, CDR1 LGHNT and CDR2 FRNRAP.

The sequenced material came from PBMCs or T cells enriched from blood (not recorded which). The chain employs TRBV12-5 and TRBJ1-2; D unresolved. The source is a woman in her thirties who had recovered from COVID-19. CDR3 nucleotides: TGTGCTAGTGGTTTGGTAGGAGGGCCTAGTAGCCAAGCTAACTATGGCTACACCTTC. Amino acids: CASGLVGGPSSQANYGYTF.